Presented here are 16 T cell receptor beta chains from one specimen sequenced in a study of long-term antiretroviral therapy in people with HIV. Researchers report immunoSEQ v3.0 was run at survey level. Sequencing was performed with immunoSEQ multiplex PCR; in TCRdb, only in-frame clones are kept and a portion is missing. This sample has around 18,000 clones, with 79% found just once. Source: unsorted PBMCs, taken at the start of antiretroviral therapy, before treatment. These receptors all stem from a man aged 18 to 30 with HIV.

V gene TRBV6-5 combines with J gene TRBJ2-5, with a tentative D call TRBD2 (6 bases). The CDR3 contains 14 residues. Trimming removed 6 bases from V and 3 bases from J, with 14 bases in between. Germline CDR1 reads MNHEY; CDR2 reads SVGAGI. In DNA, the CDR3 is TGTGCCAGCAGCCCGGGACTGACGAAAGAGACCCAGTACTTC. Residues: CASSPGLTKETQYF.

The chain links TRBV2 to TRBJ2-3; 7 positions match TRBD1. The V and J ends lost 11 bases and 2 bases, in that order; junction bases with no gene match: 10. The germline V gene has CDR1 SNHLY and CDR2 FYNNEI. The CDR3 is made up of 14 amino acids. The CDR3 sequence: CAGKGTVSTDTQYF. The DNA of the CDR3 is TGTGCCGGCAAAGGGACAGTTTCCACAGATACGCAGTATTTT.

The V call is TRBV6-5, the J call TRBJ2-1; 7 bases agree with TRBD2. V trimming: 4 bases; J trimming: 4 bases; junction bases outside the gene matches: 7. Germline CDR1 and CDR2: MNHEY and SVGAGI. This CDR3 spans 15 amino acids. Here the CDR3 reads CASSSYKRGYNEQFF. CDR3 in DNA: TGTGCCAGCAGTTCTTACAAGCGGGGATACAATGAGCAGTTCTTC.

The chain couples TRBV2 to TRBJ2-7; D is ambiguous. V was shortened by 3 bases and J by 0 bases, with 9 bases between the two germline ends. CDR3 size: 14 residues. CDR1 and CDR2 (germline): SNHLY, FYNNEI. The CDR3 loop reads CASSDSPNSYEQYF. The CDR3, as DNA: TGTGCCAGCAGTGACTCTCCAAACTCCTACGAGCAGTACTTC. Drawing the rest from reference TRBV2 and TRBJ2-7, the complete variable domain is EPEVTQTPSHQVTQMGQEVILRCVPISNHLYFYWYRQILGQKVEFLVSFYNNEISEKSEIFDDQFSVERPDGSNFTLKIRSTKLEDSAMYFCASSDSPNSYEQYFGPGTRLTVT.

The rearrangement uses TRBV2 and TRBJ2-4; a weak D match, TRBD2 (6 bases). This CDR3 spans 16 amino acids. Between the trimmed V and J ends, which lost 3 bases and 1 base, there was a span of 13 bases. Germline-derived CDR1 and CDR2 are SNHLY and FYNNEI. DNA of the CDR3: TGTGCCAGCAGTGAGGAGGGAAGGAGGGCCAAAAACATTCAGTACTTC. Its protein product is CASSEEGRRAKNIQYF.

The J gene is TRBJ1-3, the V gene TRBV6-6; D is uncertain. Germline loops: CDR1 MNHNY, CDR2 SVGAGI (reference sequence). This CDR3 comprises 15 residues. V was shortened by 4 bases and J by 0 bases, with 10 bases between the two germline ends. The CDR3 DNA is TGTGCCAGCAGTTCCCCCGAGTACTCTGGAAACACCATATATTTT. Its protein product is CASSSPEYSGNTIYF.

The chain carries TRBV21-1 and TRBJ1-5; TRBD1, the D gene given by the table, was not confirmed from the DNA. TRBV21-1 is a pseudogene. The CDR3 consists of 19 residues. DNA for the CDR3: TGTGCCAGCAGCACTCGAGGGACAGGGGACCCTTATAGCAATCAGCCCCAGCATTTT. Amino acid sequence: CASSTRGTGDPYSNQPQHF.

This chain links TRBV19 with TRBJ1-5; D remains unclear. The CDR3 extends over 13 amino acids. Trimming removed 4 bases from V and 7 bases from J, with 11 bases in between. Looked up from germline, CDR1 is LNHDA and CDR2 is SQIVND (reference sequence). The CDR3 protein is CASSSGGKQPQHF. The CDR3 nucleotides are TGTGCCAGTAGTAGTGGTGGGAAGCAGCCCCAGCATTTT.

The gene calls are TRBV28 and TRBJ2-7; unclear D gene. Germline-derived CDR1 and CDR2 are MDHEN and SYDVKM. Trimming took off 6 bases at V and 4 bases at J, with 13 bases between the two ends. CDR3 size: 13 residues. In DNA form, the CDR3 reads TGTGCCAGCAGCCGCACGGTCGGGTACGAGCAGTACTTC. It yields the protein CASSRTVGYEQYF.

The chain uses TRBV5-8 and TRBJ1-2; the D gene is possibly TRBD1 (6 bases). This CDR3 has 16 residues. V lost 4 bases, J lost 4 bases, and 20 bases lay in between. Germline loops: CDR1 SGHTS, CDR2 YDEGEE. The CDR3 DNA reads TGTGCCAGCAGCATCTTGGGGGGCGGTAAAGGCTATGGCTACACCTTC. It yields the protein CASSILGGGKGYGYTF.

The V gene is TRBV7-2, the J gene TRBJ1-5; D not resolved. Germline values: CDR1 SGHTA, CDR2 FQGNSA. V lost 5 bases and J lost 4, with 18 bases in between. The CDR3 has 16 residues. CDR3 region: CASSPGAGRINQPQHF. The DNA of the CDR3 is TGTGCCAGCAGCCCAGGTGCGGGCAGGATTAATCAGCCCCAGCATTTT.

CDR3 residues: CATQEGIRSYEQYF. The DNA of the CDR3 is TGTGCCACACAAGAGGGGATCCGGTCCTACGAGCAGTACTTC. This chain links TRBV15 with TRBJ2-7, with D perhaps given as TRBD1 or TRBD2 (5 bases each). Trimming shortened V by 9 bases and J by 1 base, and 16 bases separated the two germline ends. Germline assignment: CDR1 LNHNV and CDR2 YYDKDF (reference sequence). CDR3 size: 14 residues.

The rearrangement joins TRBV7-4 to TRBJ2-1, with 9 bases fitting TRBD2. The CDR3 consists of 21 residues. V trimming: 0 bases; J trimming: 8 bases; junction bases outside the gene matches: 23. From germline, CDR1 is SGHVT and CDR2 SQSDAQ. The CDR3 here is CASSLAHRSRPAGGPKDEQFF. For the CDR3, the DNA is TGTGCCAGCAGCTTAGCCCACCGATCTCGGCCAGCGGGAGGACCTAAGGATGAGCAGTTCTTC.

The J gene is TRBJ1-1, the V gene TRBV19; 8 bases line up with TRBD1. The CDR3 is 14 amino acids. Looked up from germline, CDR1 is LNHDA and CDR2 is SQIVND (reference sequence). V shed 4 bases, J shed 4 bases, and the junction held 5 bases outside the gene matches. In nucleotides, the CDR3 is TGTGCCAGTAGTAACGGACAGGGAGTCACTGAAGCTTTCTTT. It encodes CASSNGQGVTEAFF.

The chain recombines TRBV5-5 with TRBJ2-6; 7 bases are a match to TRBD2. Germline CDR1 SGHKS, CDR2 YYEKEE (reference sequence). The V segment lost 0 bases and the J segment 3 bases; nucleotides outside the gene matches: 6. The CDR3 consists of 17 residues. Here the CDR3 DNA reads TGTGCCAGCAGCTTGGAGGCGGGAGCGGGTGGGGCCAACGTCCTGACTTTC. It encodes CASSLEAGAGGANVLTF.

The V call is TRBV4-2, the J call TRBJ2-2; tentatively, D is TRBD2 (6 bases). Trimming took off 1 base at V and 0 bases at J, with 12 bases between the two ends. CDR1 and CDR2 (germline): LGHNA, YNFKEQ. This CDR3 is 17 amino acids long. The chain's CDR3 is CASSQGLGEANTGELFF. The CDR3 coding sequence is TGTGCCAGCAGCCAAGGGTTGGGGGAGGCGAACACCGGGGAGCTGTTTTTT.